The clone carrying this T cell receptor beta chain has a count of ten or more. The antigen is unknown. Axillary draining lymph nodes of breast cancer patients supplied the node samples. The data are from a study of breast tumors, draining lymph nodes, adjacent tissues. The germline gives CDR1 SGHRS, CDR2 YFSETQ. The CDR3 spans 14 residues. Between the trimmed V and J ends, which lost 7 bases and 6 bases, there was a span of 16 bases. Using its own MiXCR run on the multiplex PCR reads, TCRdb lists one record per CDR3 protein. The sample yields under 150,000 distinct CDR3 sequences, about 20% seen once. Study-wide results and limits: Data fit most tumor T cells coming from lymph node, expanding in tumor. The lymph node origin of tumor T cells was framed as consistent with a hypothesis, not demonstrated. Tumor TCR diversity was below lymph nodes but above nontumor tissue.

This clonotype originated in a female donor with breast cancer. Some clones in this sample may be carry-over from other donors' samples. V is TRBV5-1 and J is TRBJ2-2; tentative D call: TRBD2 (6 bases). Source material: axillary lymph node tissue. The CDR3 here is CASLEASEAGELFF. The DNA for the CDR3 is TGCGCCAGCCTTGAGGCTAGCGAGGCCGGGGAGCTGTTTTTT.